This T cell receptor (beta chain) was profiled in a study of blood T cell repertoires in COVID-19. V was cut by 0 bases and J by 0 bases, with 12 bases left in between. The CDR3 has 16 amino acids. CDR1 and CDR2 from the germline V gene are SGHDT and YYEEEE. This clone was recorded at least ten times. TCRdb keeps only in-frame clones here, not all; method: immunoSEQ multiplex PCR. The repertoire holds over 55,000 clones, 84% seen once, with about 9.2% in the top ten. V gene TRBV5-6 combines with J gene TRBJ1-2, with D unclear. The sequence was obtained from a man older than 75 with COVID-19, enrolled during active disease. The sequenced material came from peripheral blood. The chain's CDR3 is CASSLGSSLANYGYTF. As DNA, the CDR3 is TGTGCCAGCAGCTTGGGATCCAGCCTAGCTAACTATGGCTACACCTTC. The full variable domain, with the rest looked up from reference TRBV5-6 and TRBJ1-2, is DAGVTQSPTHLIKTRGQQVTLRCSPKSGHDTVSWYQQALGQGPQFIFQYYEEEERQRGNFPDRFSGHQFPNYSSELNVNALLLGDSALYLCASSLGSSLANYGYTFGSGTRLTVV.